This passage covers 13 T cell receptor beta chains from one sample sequenced in a study of T cell responses to AZD1222 COVID-19 vaccine. Sequenced by immunoSEQ multiplex PCR; TCRdb stores in-frame clones only, minus some. The sample lists under 35,000 clones, roughly nine tenths occurring once. Sequencing was performed on peripheral blood, taken on day 0 of AZD1222 vaccination. The receptors shown here come from an adult in good health.

The chain links TRBV6-6 to TRBJ1-1, with a weak D call TRBD1 (6 bases). Germline CDR1 and CDR2: MNHNY and SVGAGI (reference sequence). The CDR3 loop spans 14 amino acids. Trimming removed 6 bases at V and 1 base at J, with 12 bases between. Here the CDR3 DNA reads TGTGCCAGCAGGGAGAAGGGGGGGAACACTGAAGCTTTCTTT. Protein sequence: CASREKGGNTEAFF.

The CDR3 DNA sequence: TGTGCCTCTAGAGGCAGCGCCGATTCACCCCTCCACTTT. It encodes CASRGSADSPLHF. V gene TRBV5-6 combines with J gene TRBJ1-6; D is uncertain. The length of the CDR3 is 13 residues. Trimming took off 10 bases at V and 8 bases at J, with 16 bases between the two ends. CDR1 is SGHDT, CDR2 YYEEEE, per germline.

The chain recombines TRBV29-1 with TRBJ1-2, with D possibly TRBD1 on 5 matching bases. Between the trimmed V and J ends, which lost 8 bases and 3 bases, there was a span of 16 bases. Germline-derived CDR1 and CDR2 are SQVTM and ANQGSEA. The CDR3 consists of 13 residues. This CDR3 reads CSTLAGGYYGYTF. DNA for the CDR3: TGCAGCACCCTGGCCGGGGGGTACTATGGCTACACCTTC.

This chain joins TRBV7-2 and TRBJ1-4; D may be TRBD1 (5 bases). Germline assignment: CDR1 SGHTA and CDR2 FQGNSA. Trimming cost V 7 bases and J 0 bases, with 12 bases left between them. The CDR3 loop spans 15 amino acids. The CDR3 loop is CASKGTAATNEKLFF. The CDR3 DNA reads TGTGCCAGCAAAGGGACGGCTGCAACTAATGAAAAACTGTTTTTT.

The J gene is TRBJ1-1, the V gene TRBV6-5, with 11 bases fitting TRBD1. Germline V gene lookup returns CDR1 MNHEY and CDR2 SVGAGI. Unmatched junction bases numbered 8, after V lost 3 bases and J lost 5 bases. The CDR3 contains 16 residues. The CDR3, as DNA: TGTGCCAGCAGTTATTTTTTTGGACAGGGGGCGACTGAAGCTTTCTTT. This codes for CASSYFFGQGATEAFF.

This chain connects TRBV7-9 to TRBJ1-2; D ambiguous. CDR1 is SEHNR, CDR2 FQNEAQ, per germline (reference sequence). The germline V and J ends were trimmed by 5 bases and 1 base, with 11 bases remaining between them. CDR3 size: 14 residues. CDR3 sequence reads: CASSPPWSNYGYTF. The CDR3 nucleotides are TGTGCCAGCAGCCCCCCTTGGAGTAACTATGGCTACACCTTC.

The chain carries TRBV7-2 and TRBJ1-2, with D possibly TRBD1 on 5 matching bases. This CDR3 comprises 15 residues. Germline lookup yields CDR1 SGHTA and CDR2 FQGNSA. Trimming shortened V by 7 bases and J by 6 bases, and 21 bases separated the two germline ends. CDR3 in DNA: TGTGCCAGCACCCCAAAGGGGATCATGAAGGATGGCTACACCTTC. Translation gives CASTPKGIMKDGYTF.

This rearrangement joins TRBV13 to TRBJ1-3, with unresolved D. The CDR3 is 11 amino acids. Trimming left V 3 bases short and J 7 bases short, with 4 bases between. Per germline, CDR1 PRHDT and CDR2 FYEKMQ (reference sequence). This CDR3 reads CASSLGNTIYF. CDR3 in DNA: TGTGCCAGCAGCTTGGGGAACACCATATATTTT.

The gene calls are TRBV12-3 or TRBV12-4 and TRBJ2-7; TRBD2 might be the D (6 bases). The length of the CDR3 is 13 residues. Trimming cost V 6 bases and J 4 bases, with 13 bases left between them. CDR3 in DNA: TGTGCCAGCAGCTTGGGAGGAGGTTACGAGCAGTACTTC. This codes for CASSLGGGYEQYF.

The chain couples TRBV11-2 to TRBJ2-5, with D uncertain. Germline CDR1 reads SGHAT; CDR2 reads FQNNGV. V dropped 5 bases and J dropped 5 bases, with 15 bases sitting between them. The CDR3 consists of 14 residues. The DNA for the CDR3 is TGTGCCAGCAGCAAGGACCCAAACTCGGAGACCCAGTACTTC. Amino acids: CASSKDPNSETQYF. Supplemented by reference TRBV11-2 and TRBJ2-5, the full variable domain reads EAGVAQSPRYKIIEKRQSVAFWCNPISGHATLYWYQQILGQGPKLLIQFQNNGVVDDSQLPKDRFSAERLKGVDSTLKIQPAKLEDSAVYLCASSKDPNSETQYFGPGTRLLVL.

This chain uses TRBV6-2 or TRBV6-3 with TRBJ2-7, with D tentatively TRBD1 (7 bases). Trimming shortened V by 6 bases and J by 3 bases, and 15 bases separated the two germline ends. Per germline, CDR1 MNHEY and CDR2 SVGEGT. This CDR3 comprises 14 residues. The chain's CDR3 is CASSTQGRIYEQYF. For the CDR3, the DNA is TGTGCCAGCAGCACACAGGGGAGGATCTACGAGCAGTACTTC.

The V gene is TRBV6-5, the J gene TRBJ2-2; tentatively, D is TRBD1 (6 bases). The CDR3 is 15 amino acids. V lost 4 bases to trimming and J lost 6 bases, with 15 bases between them. CDR1 is MNHEY, CDR2 SVGAGI, per germline. CDR3 protein: CASSSQGIVPGELFF. CDR3 nucleotides: TGTGCCAGCAGTTCGCAGGGGATTGTTCCCGGGGAGCTGTTTTTT.

This chain joins TRBV7-5 and TRBJ2-7; the listed D gene, TRBD1, was not tested against the DNA. TRBV7-5 is a documented pseudogene. CDR3 length: 14 amino acids. The CDR3 region has the DNA TGTGCCAGAAGCTACCGACAGGGGCCTCGCGAGCAGTACTTC. Translating gives CARSYRQGPREQYF.